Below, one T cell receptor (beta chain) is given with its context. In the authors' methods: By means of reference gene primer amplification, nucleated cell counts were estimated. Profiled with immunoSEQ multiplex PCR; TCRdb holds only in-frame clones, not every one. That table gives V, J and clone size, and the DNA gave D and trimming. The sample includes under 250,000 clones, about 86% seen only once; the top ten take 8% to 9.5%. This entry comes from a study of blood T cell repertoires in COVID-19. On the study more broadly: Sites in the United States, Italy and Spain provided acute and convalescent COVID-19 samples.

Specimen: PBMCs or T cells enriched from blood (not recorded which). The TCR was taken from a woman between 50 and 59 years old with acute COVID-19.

CDR3: CASSLITGVAGEKLFF. CDR3 coding DNA: TGTGCCAGCAGCCTAATCACAGGGGTGGCGGGTGAAAAACTGTTTTTT. This chain joins TRBV28 and TRBJ1-4; 7 bases map to TRBD1. Trimming took 6 bases from V and 7 from J; bases not matched to a gene: 14. The germline V gene encodes CDR1 MDHEN and CDR2 SYDVKM. The CDR3 is 16 residues long.